Shown below are 10 T cell receptor beta chains from a single sample sequenced in a study of T-cell reconstitution after alpha-beta-depleted transplantation in children. Unique molecular identifiers were incorporated into the prepared TCRbeta library. Via MiXCR, TCRdb re-called the PCR reads, giving one row per CDR3 protein. The sample has roughly 400,000 distinct CDR3 sequences, around two fifths seen once; the top ten hold approximately 25%. The sequencing used PBMCs, collected before TCRalphabeta/CD19-depleted stem cell transplant. These receptors came from a girl aged 2 to 9 with aplastic anemia, due to receive a stem cell transplant.

This clonotype was counted between two and nine times. This rearrangement joins TRBV6-4 to TRBJ2-2; possibly TRBD2 for D (5 bases). CDR1 is MRHNA and CDR2 is SNTAGT in the germline V gene. This CDR3 is 13 amino acids long. V lost 5 bases and J 7 bases, leaving 11 bases between the germline ends. The CDR3 DNA sequence: TGTGCCAGCAGTCGGGGTTTGAACGGGGAGCTGTTTTTT. It is translated as CASSRGLNGELFF.

Ten or more counts support this clonotype. The V and J genes are TRBV7-2 and TRBJ2-5; D could derive from TRBD1 or TRBD2 (5 bases each). Trimming shortened V by 2 bases and J by 4 bases, and 14 bases separated the two germline ends. CDR1 and CDR2 from the germline V gene are SGHTA and FQGNSA. This CDR3 is 15 amino acids long. CDR3 protein: CASSLRGAGSETQYF. CDR3 DNA: TGTGCCAGCAGCTTAAGGGGAGCAGGGTCAGAGACCCAGTACTTC.

In its sample, this clonotype was seen many times. This chain uses TRBV5-1 with TRBJ1-1; 7 nucleotides agree with TRBD1. After removal of 4 bases from V and 1 base from J, the junction contained 10 bases not matched to a gene. The CDR3 is made up of 16 amino acids. CDR1 and CDR2 from the germline V gene are SGHRS and YFSETQ. The CDR3 here is CASSLRQGTANTEAFF. The CDR3 bases are TGCGCCAGCAGCCTAAGACAAGGGACAGCGAACACTGAAGCTTTCTTT. The full variable domain, completed using reference TRBV5-1 and TRBJ1-1, is KAGVTQTPRYLIKTRGQQVTLSCSPISGHRSVSWYQQTPGQGLQFLFEYFSETQRNKGNFPGRFSGRQFSNSRSEMNVSTLELGDSALYLCASSLRQGTANTEAFFGQGTRLTVV.

J is TRBJ1-1 and V is TRBV19; D unresolved. The CDR3 length is 12 residues. Trimming removed 3 bases from V and 0 bases from J, with 2 bases in between. CDR1 and CDR2 (germline): LNHDA, SQIVND (reference sequence). The CDR3, as DNA: TGTGCCAGTAGTATGCTGAACACTGAAGCTTTCTTT. Protein product: CASSMLNTEAFF.

The chain employs TRBV7-6 and TRBJ2-5; TRBD1 matches at 7 bases. V gave up 5 bases and J gave up 5 bases; unmatched junction bases: 8. The CDR3 is made up of 14 amino acids. CDR1 SGHVS and CDR2 FNYEAQ come from the germline V gene. CDR3 sequence (DNA): TGTGCCAGCAGCCCCGAGACAGGGACGGAGACCCAGTACTTC. Its protein is CASSPETGTETQYF. The entire variable domain, with the rest obtained from reference TRBV7-6 and TRBJ2-5, is as follows: GAGVSQSPRYKVTKRGQDVALRCDPISGHVSLYWYRQALGQGPEFLTYFNYEAQQDKSGLPNDRFSAERPEGSISTLTIQRTEQRDSAMYRCASSPETGTETQYFGPGTRLLVL.

This clonotype was picked up a small number of times. The chain links TRBV20-1 to TRBJ1-2; D possibly corresponds to TRBD1 (6 bases). This CDR3 is 14 amino acids long. Trimming took 6 bases from V and 4 from J, leaving 18 bases between them. Germline V gene sequence: CDR1 DFQATT, CDR2 SNEGSKA (reference sequence). The CDR3 DNA sequence: TGCAGTGCGAAGGCTGGGGGCGAGGTCTATGGCTACACCTTC. Its translation: CSAKAGGEVYGYTF.

This clonotype has at least ten counts. The chain has TRBV12-3 or TRBV12-4 and TRBJ2-2, with a tentative D call TRBD1 (5 bases). V lost 2 bases and J lost 3, with 10 bases in between. There are 15 residues in the CDR3. The CDR3 sequence: CASSLRGSHTGELFF. In DNA form, the CDR3 reads TGTGCCAGCAGTTTAAGGGGATCGCACACCGGGGAGCTGTTTTTT.

DNA of the CDR3: TGTGCCACACAGGGAAGGGATAATTCACCCCTCCACTTT. Translation: CATQGRDNSPLHF. The chain uses TRBV10-3 and TRBJ1-6; D is possibly TRBD1 (6 bases). The CDR3 covers 13 residues. Germline V gives CDR1 ENHRY, CDR2 SYGVKD. Between the trimmed V and J ends, which lost 10 bases and 5 bases, there was a span of 12 bases.

In DNA, the CDR3 is TGTGCCAGCTCAATAGCGAACGGGGCCAACGTCCTGACTTTC. It specifies CASSIANGANVLTF. The chain combines TRBV28 with TRBJ2-6; perhaps TRBD2 as D (5 bases). V shed 8 bases and J shed 4 bases, with 12 bases lying between them. Germline values: CDR1 MDHEN, CDR2 SYDVKM. The CDR3 loop spans 14 amino acids.

This clonotype occurred a few times. V and J are TRBV7-9 and TRBJ2-5; 7 bases are a match to TRBD1. Germline trimming cut 4 bases from V and 2 bases from J; bases unmatched to any gene: 7. The CDR3 is made up of 15 amino acids. The germline V gene has CDR1 SEHNR and CDR2 FQNEAQ (reference sequence). As DNA, the CDR3 is TGTGCCAGCAGCTCACGAGGACAGGATCAAGAGACCCAGTACTTC. Its protein product is CASSSRGQDQETQYF.